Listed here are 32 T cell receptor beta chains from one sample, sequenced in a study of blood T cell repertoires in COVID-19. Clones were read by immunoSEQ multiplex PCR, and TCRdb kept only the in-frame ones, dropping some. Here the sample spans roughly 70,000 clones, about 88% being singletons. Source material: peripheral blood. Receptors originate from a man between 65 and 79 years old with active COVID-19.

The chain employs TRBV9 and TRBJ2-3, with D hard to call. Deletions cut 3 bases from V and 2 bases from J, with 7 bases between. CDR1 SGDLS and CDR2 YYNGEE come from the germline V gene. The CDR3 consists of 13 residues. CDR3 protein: CASSDSPTDTQYF. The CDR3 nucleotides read TGTGCCAGCAGCGACAGTCCCACAGATACGCAGTATTTT.

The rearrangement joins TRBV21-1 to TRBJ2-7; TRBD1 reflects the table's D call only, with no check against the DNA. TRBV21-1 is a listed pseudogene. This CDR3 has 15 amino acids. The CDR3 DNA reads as TGTGCCAGCAGCAAAGGGAACAGGCGTCTGAACGAGCAGTACTTC. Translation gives CASSKGNRRLNEQYF.

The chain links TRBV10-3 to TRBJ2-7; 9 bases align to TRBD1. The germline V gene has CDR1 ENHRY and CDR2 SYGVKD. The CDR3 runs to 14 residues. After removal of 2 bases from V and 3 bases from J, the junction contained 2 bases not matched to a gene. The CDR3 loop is CAISEGQGLYEQYF. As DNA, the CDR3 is TGTGCCATCAGTGAGGGACAGGGGCTCTACGAGCAGTACTTC.

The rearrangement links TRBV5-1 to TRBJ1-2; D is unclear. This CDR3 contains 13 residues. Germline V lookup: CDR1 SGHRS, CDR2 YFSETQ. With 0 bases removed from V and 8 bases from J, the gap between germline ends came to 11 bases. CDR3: CASSLGPSGGYTF. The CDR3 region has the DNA TGCGCCAGCAGCTTGGGCCCCTCGGGAGGCTACACCTTC.

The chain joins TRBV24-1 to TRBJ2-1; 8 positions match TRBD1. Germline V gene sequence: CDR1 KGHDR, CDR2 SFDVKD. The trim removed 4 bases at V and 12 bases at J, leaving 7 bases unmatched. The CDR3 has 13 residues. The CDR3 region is CATSEDPQGGQFF. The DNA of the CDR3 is TGTGCCACCAGTGAGGACCCACAGGGGGGGCAGTTCTTC.

CDR3 bases: TGTGCCAGCAGCTTAGATGCGGCAGGGGGGACTGAAGCTTTCTTT. Translating it yields CASSLDAAGGTEAFF. The rearrangement links TRBV11-3 to TRBJ1-1; 7 bases map to TRBD1. V trimming: 0 bases; J trimming: 5 bases; junction bases outside the gene matches: 6. CDR1 and CDR2 (germline): SGHNT, YENEEA. The CDR3 extends over 15 amino acids.

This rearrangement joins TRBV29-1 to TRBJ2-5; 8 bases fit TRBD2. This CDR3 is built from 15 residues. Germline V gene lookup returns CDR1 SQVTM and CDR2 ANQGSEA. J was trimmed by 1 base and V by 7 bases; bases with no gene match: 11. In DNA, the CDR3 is TGCAGCGCCGGGGGGGGGCCGGAGGGCCAAGAGACCCAGTACTTC. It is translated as CSAGGGPEGQETQYF.

The CDR3 coding sequence is TGTGCCAGCAGCCCCGGACTAGCCCTAACAGATACGCAGTATTTT. Translation gives CASSPGLALTDTQYF. The chain recombines TRBV5-4 with TRBJ2-3; 8 nucleotides agree with TRBD2. CDR1 is SGHNT and CDR2 is YYREEE in the germline V gene (reference sequence). After removal of 4 bases from V and 3 bases from J, the junction contained 7 bases not matched to a gene. The CDR3 contains 15 residues. The entire variable domain, with the rest obtained from reference TRBV5-4 and TRBJ2-3, is as follows: ETGVTQSPTHLIKTRGQQVTLRCSSQSGHNTVSWYQQALGQGPQFIFQYYREEENGRGNFPPRFSGLQFPNYSSELNVNALELDDSALYLCASSPGLALTDTQYFGPGTRLTVL.

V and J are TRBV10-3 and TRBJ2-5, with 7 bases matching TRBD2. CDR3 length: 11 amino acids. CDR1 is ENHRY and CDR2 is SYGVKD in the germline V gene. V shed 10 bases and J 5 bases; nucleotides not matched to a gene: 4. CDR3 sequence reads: CATLGGETQYF. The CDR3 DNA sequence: TGTGCCACCTTGGGGGGGGAGACCCAGTACTTC.

The CDR3 reads CASSEWVLAGGPGETQYF. In DNA, the CDR3 is TGTGCCAGCAGTGAATGGGTCCTAGCGGGAGGGCCGGGGGAGACCCAGTACTTC. The rearrangement uses TRBV6-1 and TRBJ2-5; 12 bases are a match to TRBD2. V was clipped by 2 bases and J by 5 bases; unmatched bases: 12. The CDR3 length is 18 residues. Per germline, CDR1 MNHNS and CDR2 SASEGT.

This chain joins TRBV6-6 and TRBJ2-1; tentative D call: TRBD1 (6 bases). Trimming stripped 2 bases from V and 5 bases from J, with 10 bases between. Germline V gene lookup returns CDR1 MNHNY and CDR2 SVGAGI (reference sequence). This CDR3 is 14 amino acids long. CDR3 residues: CASSYGGVHNEQFF. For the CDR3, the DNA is TGTGCCAGCAGTTACGGGGGCGTGCACAATGAGCAGTTCTTC.

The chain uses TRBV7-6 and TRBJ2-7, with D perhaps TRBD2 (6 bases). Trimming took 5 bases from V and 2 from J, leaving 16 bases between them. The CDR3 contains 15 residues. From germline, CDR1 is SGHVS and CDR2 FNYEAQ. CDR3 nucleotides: TGTGCCAGCAGCCCGGCCTCGGGAGATCCCTACGAGCAGTACTTC. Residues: CASSPASGDPYEQYF. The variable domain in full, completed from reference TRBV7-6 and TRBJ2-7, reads GAGVSQSPRYKVTKRGQDVALRCDPISGHVSLYWYRQALGQGPEFLTYFNYEAQQDKSGLPNDRFSAERPEGSISTLTIQRTEQRDSAMYRCASSPASGDPYEQYFGPGTRLTVT.

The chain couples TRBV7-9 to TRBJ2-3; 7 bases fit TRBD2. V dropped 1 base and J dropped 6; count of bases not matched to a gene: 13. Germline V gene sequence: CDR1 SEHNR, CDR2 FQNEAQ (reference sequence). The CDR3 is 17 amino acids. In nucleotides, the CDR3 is TGTGCCAGCAGCTTAGAGGGGCGGGCTAGCGGCCCGGATACGCAGTATTTT. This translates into CASSLEGRASGPDTQYF.

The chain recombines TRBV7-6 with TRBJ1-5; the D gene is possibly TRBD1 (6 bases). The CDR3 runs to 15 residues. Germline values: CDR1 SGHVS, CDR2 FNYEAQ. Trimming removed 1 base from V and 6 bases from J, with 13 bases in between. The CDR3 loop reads CASSLGGGVGQPQHF. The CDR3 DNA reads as TGTGCCAGCAGCTTAGGGGGGGGCGTCGGTCAGCCCCAGCATTTT. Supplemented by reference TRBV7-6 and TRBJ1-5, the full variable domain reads GAGVSQSPRYKVTKRGQDVALRCDPISGHVSLYWYRQALGQGPEFLTYFNYEAQQDKSGLPNDRFSAERPEGSISTLTIQRTEQRDSAMYRCASSLGGGVGQPQHFGDGTRLSIL.

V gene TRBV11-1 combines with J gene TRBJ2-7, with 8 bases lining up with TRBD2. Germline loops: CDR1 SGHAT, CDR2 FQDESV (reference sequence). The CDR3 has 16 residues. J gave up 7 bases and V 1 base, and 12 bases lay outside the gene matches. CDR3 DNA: TGTGCCAGCAGCTTAGGGCCGAGCGGGAGCTTTCGGGAGCAGTACTTC. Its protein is CASSLGPSGSFREQYF.

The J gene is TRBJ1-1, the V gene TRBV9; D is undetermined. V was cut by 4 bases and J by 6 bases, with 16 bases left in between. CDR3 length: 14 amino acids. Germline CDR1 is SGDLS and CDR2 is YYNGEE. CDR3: CASSPQTRFAEAFF. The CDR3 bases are TGTGCCAGCAGCCCACAGACTAGGTTTGCTGAAGCTTTCTTT.

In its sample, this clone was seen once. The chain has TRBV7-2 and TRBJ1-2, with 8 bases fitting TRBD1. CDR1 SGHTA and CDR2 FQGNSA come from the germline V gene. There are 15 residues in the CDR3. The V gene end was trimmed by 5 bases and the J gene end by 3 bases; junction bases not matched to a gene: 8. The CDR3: CASSHIKQGDYGYTF. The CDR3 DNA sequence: TGTGCCAGCAGCCACATCAAACAGGGGGACTATGGCTACACCTTC.

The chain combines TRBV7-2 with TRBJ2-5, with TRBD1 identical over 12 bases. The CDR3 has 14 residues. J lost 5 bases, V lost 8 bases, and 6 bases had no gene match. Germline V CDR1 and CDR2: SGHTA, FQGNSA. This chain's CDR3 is CASGDRGRWETQYF. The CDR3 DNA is TGTGCCAGCGGGGACAGGGGGCGATGGGAGACCCAGTACTTC.

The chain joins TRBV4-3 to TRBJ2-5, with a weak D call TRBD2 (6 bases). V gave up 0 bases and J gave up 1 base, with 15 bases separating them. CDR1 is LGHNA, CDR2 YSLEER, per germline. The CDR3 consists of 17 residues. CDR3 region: CASSQDMASVSQETQYF. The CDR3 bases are TGCGCCAGCAGCCAAGATATGGCTAGCGTCTCCCAAGAGACCCAGTACTTC.

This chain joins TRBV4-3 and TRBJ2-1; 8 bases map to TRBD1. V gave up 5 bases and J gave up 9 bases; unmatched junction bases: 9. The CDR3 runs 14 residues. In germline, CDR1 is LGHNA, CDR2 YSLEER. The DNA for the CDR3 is TGCGCCAGCAGCACTCGACCTCAGGGGGCTGAGCAGTTCTTC. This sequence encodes CASSTRPQGAEQFF.

The CDR3 is CATSRDPPPTGEQYF. As DNA, the CDR3 is TGTGCCACCAGCAGAGATCCGCCTCCTACTGGCGAGCAGTACTTC. This sequence joins TRBV15 and TRBJ2-7, with unresolved D. V dropped 0 bases and J dropped 6 bases, with 15 bases sitting between them. The CDR3 has 15 residues. Germline values: CDR1 LNHNV, CDR2 YYDKDF (reference sequence).

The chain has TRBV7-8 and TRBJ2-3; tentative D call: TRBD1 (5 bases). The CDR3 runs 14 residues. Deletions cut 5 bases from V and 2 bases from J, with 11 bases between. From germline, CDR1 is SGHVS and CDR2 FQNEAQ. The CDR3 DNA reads TGTGCCAGCAGCCCCCGACAGAACACAGATACGCAGTATTTT. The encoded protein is CASSPRQNTDTQYF.

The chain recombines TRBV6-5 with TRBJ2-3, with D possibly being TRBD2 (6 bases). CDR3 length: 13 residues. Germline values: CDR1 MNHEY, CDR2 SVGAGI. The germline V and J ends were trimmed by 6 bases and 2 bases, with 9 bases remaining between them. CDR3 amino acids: CASRGLATDTQYF. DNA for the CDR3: TGTGCCAGCAGGGGACTCGCCACAGATACGCAGTATTTT.

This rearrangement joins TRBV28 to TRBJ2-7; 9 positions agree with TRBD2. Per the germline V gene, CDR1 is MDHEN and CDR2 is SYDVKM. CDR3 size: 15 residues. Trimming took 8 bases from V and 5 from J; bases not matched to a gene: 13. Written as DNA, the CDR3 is TGTGCCAGCTCCTCCCGCCTAGCGGGATCCCACGAGCAGTACTTC. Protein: CASSSRLAGSHEQYF.

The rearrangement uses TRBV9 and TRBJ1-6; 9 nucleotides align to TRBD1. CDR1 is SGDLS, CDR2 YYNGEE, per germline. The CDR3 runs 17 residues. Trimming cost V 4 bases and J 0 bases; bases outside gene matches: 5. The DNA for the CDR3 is TGTGCCAGCAGCCCCGGGACAGGGAGCTCCTATAATTCACCCCTCCACTTT. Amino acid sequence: CASSPGTGSSYNSPLHF.

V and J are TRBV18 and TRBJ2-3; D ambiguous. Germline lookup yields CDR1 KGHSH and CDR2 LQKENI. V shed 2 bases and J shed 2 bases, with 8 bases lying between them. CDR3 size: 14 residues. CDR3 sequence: CASSPVQSTDTQYF. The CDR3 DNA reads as TGTGCCAGCTCACCAGTCCAGTCCACAGATACGCAGTATTTT.

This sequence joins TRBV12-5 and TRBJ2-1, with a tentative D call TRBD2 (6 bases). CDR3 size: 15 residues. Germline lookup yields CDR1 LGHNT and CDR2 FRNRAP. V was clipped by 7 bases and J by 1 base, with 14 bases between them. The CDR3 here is CASAPGSGSYNEQFF. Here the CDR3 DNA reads TGTGCTAGTGCCCCCGGGAGCGGGTCCTACAATGAGCAGTTCTTC.

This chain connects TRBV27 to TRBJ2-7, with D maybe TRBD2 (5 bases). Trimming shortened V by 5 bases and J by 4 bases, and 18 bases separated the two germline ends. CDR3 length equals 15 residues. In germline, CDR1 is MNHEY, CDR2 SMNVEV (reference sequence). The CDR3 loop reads CASSARPLGGYEQYF. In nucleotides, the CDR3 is TGTGCCAGCAGTGCCCGCCCACTAGGCGGGTACGAGCAGTACTTC.

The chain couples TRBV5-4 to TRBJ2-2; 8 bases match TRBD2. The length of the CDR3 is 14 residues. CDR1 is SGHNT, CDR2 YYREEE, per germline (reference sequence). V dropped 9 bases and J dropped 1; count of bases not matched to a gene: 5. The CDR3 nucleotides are TGTGCCACCCAGAGCGGGGGGAACACCGGGGAGCTGTTTTTT. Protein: CATQSGGNTGELFF.

CDR3 in DNA: TGTGCCAGTAGTATGGACAGACAAGAGACCCAGTACTTC. It is translated as CASSMDRQETQYF. The rearrangement joins TRBV19 to TRBJ2-5, with D maybe TRBD1 (6 bases). Trimming took 3 bases from V and 2 from J, leaving 7 bases between them. CDR3 length equals 13 residues. Looked up from germline, CDR1 is LNHDA and CDR2 is SQIVND (reference sequence). Full variable domain (missing parts from reference TRBV19 and TRBJ2-5): DGGITQSPKYLFRKEGQNVTLSCEQNLNHDAMYWYRQDPGQGLRLIYYSQIVNDFQKGDIAEGYSVSREKKESFPLTVTSAQKNPTAFYLCASSMDRQETQYFGPGTRLLVL.

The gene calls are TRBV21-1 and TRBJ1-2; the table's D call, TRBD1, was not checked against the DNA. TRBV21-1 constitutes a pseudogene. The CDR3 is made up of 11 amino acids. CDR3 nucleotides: TGTGCCAGCAGCAAGGACAATGGCTACACCTTC. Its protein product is CASSKDNGYTF.

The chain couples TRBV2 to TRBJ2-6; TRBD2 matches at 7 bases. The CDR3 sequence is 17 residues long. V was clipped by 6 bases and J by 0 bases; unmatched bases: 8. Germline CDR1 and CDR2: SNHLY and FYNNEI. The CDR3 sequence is CASSAIAGRSGANVLTF. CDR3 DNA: TGTGCCAGCAGCGCCATAGCGGGCCGCTCTGGGGCCAACGTCCTGACTTTC.